This T cell receptor (beta chain) was observed in a study of T cell repertoires in cytomegalovirus infection. The wider study: Matching HLA type and CMV infection were both indicated by public TCR beta signatures. Study-level results: What dominated the ex vivo response were HLA-C-restricted CMV-specific TCR beta clonotypes. Cumulative frequency of public TCR beta families picked out carriers of CMV plus the relevant HLA.

TCRdb passed the reads through MiXCR, listing each CDR3 protein once. Of 110,000 to 150,000 distinct CDR3 sequences listed, 32% were seen once; the top ten hold roughly 47%. Comments on this clonotype: Its antigen is currently unknown.

V was cut by 5 bases and J by 5 bases, with 22 bases left in between. From germline, CDR1 is MNHNY and CDR2 SVGAGI (reference sequence). The CDR3 contains 18 residues. The clonotype comes from a human donor in good health (CMV status not recorded). Some clones in this sample may be carry-over from other donors' samples. This material consisted of CD8+ T cells from cultured PBMCs, taken from culture after CMV antigen stimulation. The V gene is TRBV6-6, the J gene TRBJ1-6, with D possibly being TRBD1 (5 bases). This CDR3 reads CASSMGREVPTDNSPLHF. The CDR3 region has the DNA TGTGCCAGCAGTATGGGCAGGGAAGTCCCCACCGATAATTCACCCCTCCACTTT.